Each of the 27 T cell receptor beta chains below was sequenced from the same sample in a study of T cell responses to AZD1222 COVID-19 vaccine. TCRdb keeps only in-frame clones here, not all; method: immunoSEQ multiplex PCR. The table lists about 190,000 clones, 85% to 95% of them singletons. Sequences were derived from peripheral blood, sampled on day 0 of AZD1222 vaccination. These receptor sequences come from an adult in good health.

For the CDR3, the DNA is TGTGCCAGCAGCCAACGAAATGAGCAGTTCTTC. This gives the protein CASSQRNEQFF. The chain has TRBV16 and TRBJ2-1; D not resolved. With 2 bases removed from V and 7 bases from J, the gap between germline ends came to 3 bases. This CDR3 contains 11 residues. Germline CDR1 and CDR2: KGHSY and FQNENV.

This rearrangement joins TRBV3-1 (or the pseudogene TRBV3-2) to TRBJ1-6, with D perhaps matching TRBD1 (5 bases). Germline CDR1 LGHDT, CDR2 YNNKEL (reference sequence). CDR3 length: 13 amino acids. Trimming cost V 7 bases and J 5 bases, with 9 bases left between them. The CDR3 DNA is TGTGCCAGCAACGGACACGATAATTCACCCCTCCACTTT. The encoded protein is CASNGHDNSPLHF.

The chain links TRBV4-2 to TRBJ2-7; D not certain. Germline V gives CDR1 LGHNA, CDR2 YNFKEQ. Between the trimmed V and J ends, which lost 4 bases and 0 bases, there was a span of 16 bases. The CDR3 extends over 16 amino acids. CDR3 residues: CASSLTRVNPSYEQYF. The CDR3, as DNA: TGTGCCAGCAGCCTCACACGGGTGAACCCCTCCTACGAGCAGTACTTC.

The rearrangement uses TRBV6-1 and TRBJ2-1; 12 nucleotides agree with TRBD2. Germline V CDR1 and CDR2: MNHNS, SASEGT. The CDR3 runs 16 residues. With 2 bases clipped from V and 7 bases from J, the junction kept 6 bases outside the gene matches. CDR3 DNA: TGTGCCAGCAGTGAAAGGACTAGCGGGGTTGGTAATGAGCAGTTCTTC. Protein product: CASSERTSGVGNEQFF.

This chain's CDR3 is CASGGGAYYEKLFF. CDR3 coding DNA: TGTGCCAGCGGCGGGGGGGCCTATTATGAAAAACTGTTTTTT. The J gene is TRBJ1-4, the V gene TRBV4-2, with D perhaps matching TRBD1 (6 bases). The V and J ends lost 8 bases and 6 bases respectively, with 16 bases between them. This CDR3 has 14 residues. The germline CDR1 and CDR2 sequences are LGHNA and YNFKEQ.

The V gene is TRBV7-2, the J gene TRBJ2-1, with 10 bases lining up with TRBD2. After removal of 3 bases from V and 2 bases from J, the junction contained 10 bases not matched to a gene. Germline CDR1 is SGHTA and CDR2 is FQGNSA. This CDR3 comprises 18 residues. The CDR3 nucleotides read TGTGCCAGCAGCTTTCTCACCTTCGGACTAGCGGCCTACAATGAGCAGTTCTTC. Its translation: CASSFLTFGLAAYNEQFF.

The chain is built from TRBV6-5 and TRBJ1-1, with TRBD1 as a possible D gene (5 bases). CDR3 length: 15 residues. Germline CDR1 is MNHEY and CDR2 is SVGAGI. V lost 5 bases and J 5 bases, leaving 18 bases between the germline ends. Here the CDR3 DNA reads TGTGCCAGCAGTCGGGACGGGGTGACGCGGACTGAAGCTTTCTTT. Protein product: CASSRDGVTRTEAFF.

This chain connects TRBV5-1 to TRBJ2-3; D not resolved. V gave up 1 base and J gave up 1 base, with 7 bases separating them. This CDR3 comprises 14 residues. Looked up from germline, CDR1 is SGHRS and CDR2 is YFSETQ. CDR3 protein: CASSLSPRTDTQYF. DNA of the CDR3: TGCGCCAGCAGCTTGAGCCCCCGCACAGATACGCAGTATTTT.

This clone showed up just once. This sequence joins TRBV25-1 and TRBJ1-4, with D uncertain. Germline CDR1 reads MGHDK; CDR2 reads SYGVNS. V was trimmed by 3 bases and J by 8 bases, leaving 13 bases between them. This CDR3 region has 14 residues. CDR3 loop: CASSDEGFGEKLFF. The CDR3 region has the DNA TGTGCCAGCAGTGATGAGGGTTTTGGAGAAAAACTGTTTTTT.

The V gene is TRBV28, the J gene TRBJ2-3; D gene uncertain. This CDR3 contains 12 residues. The germline V and J ends were trimmed by 2 bases and 8 bases, with 8 bases remaining between them. The V gene's germline CDR1 is MDHEN and CDR2 SYDVKM. The CDR3 spells CASSLIGRTQYF. In nucleotides, the CDR3 is TGTGCCAGCAGTTTAATAGGACGTACGCAGTATTTT.

This chain uses TRBV24-1 with TRBJ1-5; 7 bases are shared with TRBD1. There are 13 residues in the CDR3. Germline assignment: CDR1 KGHDR and CDR2 SFDVKD. After removal of 10 bases from V and 0 bases from J, the junction contained 2 bases not matched to a gene. DNA for the CDR3: TGTGCCACAGCAGGGGGTAGCAATCAGCCCCAGCATTTT. It encodes CATAGGSNQPQHF.

The CDR3 DNA sequence: TGTGCCAGCAGCCCAAGAGGGGGAGGCAACACTGAAGCTTTCTTT. The encoded protein is CASSPRGGGNTEAFF. J is TRBJ1-1 and V is TRBV4-2; TRBD1 is a possible D gene (6 bases). The CDR3 sequence is 15 residues long. Germline V CDR1 and CDR2: LGHNA, YNFKEQ. The ends were cut back, 4 bases at V and 2 bases at J, with 14 bases in the middle.

The chain joins TRBV7-6 to TRBJ1-1; D is uncertain. CDR3 length: 14 residues. Germline CDR1 is SGHVS and CDR2 is FNYEAQ. The V gene lost 1 base and the J gene lost 2 bases, with 8 bases spanning the gap. The CDR3 nucleotides are TGTGCCAGCAGCTTAGAGGGTTCCAACACTGAAGCTTTCTTT. It codes for CASSLEGSNTEAFF. Supplemented by reference TRBV7-6 and TRBJ1-1, the full variable domain reads GAGVSQSPRYKVTKRGQDVALRCDPISGHVSLYWYRQALGQGPEFLTYFNYEAQQDKSGLPNDRFSAERPEGSISTLTIQRTEQRDSAMYRCASSLEGSNTEAFFGQGTRLTVV.

With regard to this clone: Other DNA sequences within the sample encode an identical CDR3. The chain links TRBV9 to TRBJ2-2; 7 nucleotides align to TRBD1. This CDR3 comprises 15 residues. With 2 bases clipped from V and 0 bases from J, the junction kept 1 base outside the gene matches. The germline CDR1 and CDR2 sequences are SGDLS and YYNGEE. The CDR3 sequence: CASSVGTANTGELFF. The CDR3 DNA reads as TGTGCCAGCAGCGTCGGGACAGCGAACACCGGGGAGCTGTTTTTT.

The chain carries TRBV5-6 and TRBJ1-2, with TRBD1 as a possible D gene (5 bases). The V end lost 2 bases, the J end lost 4 bases, and 15 bases lay between the germline ends. The germline gives CDR1 SGHDT, CDR2 YYEEEE. This CDR3 has 15 amino acids. CDR3 amino acids: CASSFQGVSGYGYTF. CDR3 coding DNA: TGTGCCAGCAGCTTCCAGGGTGTCTCGGGCTATGGCTACACCTTC.

This sequence joins TRBV29-1 and TRBJ2-3; D gene ambiguous. Germline V gene sequence: CDR1 SQVTM, CDR2 ANQGSEA. Trimming stripped 4 bases from V and 6 bases from J, with 14 bases between. CDR3 size: 13 residues. The CDR3, as DNA: TGCAGCGTTGTAGGTAGAGCTTCGGATACGCAGTATTTT. Amino acids: CSVVGRASDTQYF.

This clone has more than one count but fewer than ten. The CDR3 reads CASKDRGGTEAFF. The CDR3 DNA reads TGTGCCAGCAAAGACAGGGGAGGCACTGAAGCTTTCTTT. V usage is TRBV2 and J usage is TRBJ1-1, with TRBD1 matching 8 bases. Germline V gives CDR1 SNHLY, CDR2 FYNNEI. V was clipped by 7 bases and J by 4 bases; unmatched bases: 5. The CDR3 is 13 amino acids.

This chain links TRBV30 with TRBJ1-5; 7 positions match TRBD1. The germline V gene encodes CDR1 GTSNPN and CDR2 SVGIG (reference sequence). This CDR3 comprises 14 residues. J was trimmed by 7 bases and V by 2 bases; bases with no gene match: 8. This CDR3 is CAWSKQGISQPQHF. As DNA, the CDR3 is TGTGCCTGGAGTAAACAGGGGATCAGCCAGCCCCAGCATTTT. Full variable domain (missing parts from reference TRBV30 and TRBJ1-5): SQTIHQWPATLVQPVGSPLSLECTVEGTSNPNLYWYRQAAGRGLQLLFYSVGIGQISSEVPQNLSASRPQDRQFILSSKKLLLSDSGFYLCAWSKQGISQPQHFGDGTRLSIL.

The chain couples TRBV6-5 to TRBJ2-6, with D hard to call. The CDR3 is 15 residues long. V dropped 6 bases and J dropped 0 bases, with 9 bases sitting between them. Germline V CDR1 and CDR2: MNHEY, SVGAGI. DNA for the CDR3: TGTGCCAGCAGCCAGACGACCTCTGGGGCCAACGTCCTGACTTTC. Protein sequence: CASSQTTSGANVLTF.

CDR3 sequence (DNA): TGTGCCAGCAGTCATGAGGGATATAGCAATCAGCCCCAGCATTTT. Translation gives CASSHEGYSNQPQHF. J is TRBJ1-5 and V is TRBV7-8, with D unresolved. This CDR3 contains 15 residues. Germline-derived CDR1 and CDR2 are SGHVS and FQNEAQ. Trimming shortened V by 6 bases and J by 0 bases, and 12 bases separated the two germline ends.

The gene calls are TRBV7-8 and TRBJ1-1; 9 nucleotides line up with TRBD1. V was clipped by 2 bases and J by 6 bases; unmatched bases: 7. CDR1 is SGHVS and CDR2 is FQNEAQ in the germline V gene. The CDR3 consists of 15 residues. The CDR3 loop is CASSLSQGAHAEAFF. Here the CDR3 DNA reads TGTGCCAGCAGCTTATCACAGGGGGCGCACGCTGAAGCTTTCTTT.

The chain recombines TRBV11-3 with TRBJ2-6; D call uncertain. V lost 8 bases and J lost 0, with 5 bases in between. The CDR3 contains 13 residues. Germline V CDR1 and CDR2: SGHNT, YENEEA. The CDR3 region is CASCRSGANVLTF. CDR3 nucleotides: TGTGCCAGCTGCCGCTCTGGGGCCAACGTCCTGACTTTC.

The CDR3 DNA reads TGTGCCAGCAGAGAATCCCATAATTCACCCCTCCACTTT. It encodes CASRESHNSPLHF. The rearrangement uses TRBV27 and TRBJ1-6; D unresolved. Germline V CDR1 and CDR2: MNHEY, SMNVEV (reference sequence). Trimming cost V 6 bases and J 5 bases, with 8 bases left between them. The CDR3 runs to 13 residues.

The chain couples TRBV6-5 to TRBJ2-2; D not resolved. V dropped 5 bases and J dropped 4 bases, with 11 bases sitting between them. The CDR3 has 14 residues. The V gene's germline CDR1 is MNHEY and CDR2 SVGAGI. For the CDR3, the DNA is TGTGCCAGCAGTCCGCAGGATAGCACCGGGGAGCTGTTTTTT. It specifies CASSPQDSTGELFF.

The J gene is TRBJ2-7, the V gene TRBV11-2; perhaps TRBD1 as D (6 bases). CDR3 length equals 13 residues. With 4 bases removed from V and 3 bases from J, the gap between germline ends came to 10 bases. CDR1 and CDR2 from the germline V gene are SGHAT and FQNNGV. In DNA form, the CDR3 reads TGTGCCAGCAGCTCAGGACAGTACTACGAGCAGTACTTC. This translates into CASSSGQYYEQYF.

CDR3 coding DNA: TGTGCCAGCAGCCAAGAGTGGGGATACGAGCAGTACTTC. It encodes CASSQEWGYEQYF. The J gene is TRBJ2-7, the V gene TRBV14, with no clear D. Germline V lookup: CDR1 SGHDN, CDR2 FVKESK. CDR3 length: 13 residues. The V end was cut by 0 bases, the J end by 4 bases, with 7 bases between.

This clone was seen once. The chain couples TRBV28 to TRBJ2-7; a possible D gene is TRBD1 (5 bases). The V end lost 7 bases, the J end lost 6 bases, and 10 bases lay between the germline ends. The CDR3 totals 11 residues. CDR1 is MDHEN and CDR2 is SYDVKM in the germline V gene. The CDR3 nucleotides are TGTGCCAGCACCGACAGAGCCGAGCAGTACTTC. It is translated as CASTDRAEQYF.